The present T cell receptor (beta chain) was sequenced within a study of blood T cell repertoires in COVID-19. About the research overall: The United States, Italy and Spain supplied acute and convalescent COVID-19 samples. PBMCs, B-cell-depleted T cells, or T cells provided the cDNA or gDNA that made up the material.

Germline lookup yields CDR1 SGHRS and CDR2 YFSETQ. The V and J ends lost 6 bases and 3 bases respectively, with 19 bases between them. The CDR3 length is 15 residues. Per the original data handling: Amplified reference gene primers provided the basis for estimating nucleated cell counts. Profiling relied on immunoSEQ multiplex PCR, and the TCRdb table lists in-frame clones only, not all of them. V and J calls and clone size are given by that table; D and trimming were obtained from the DNA. Among around 60,000 clones, 77% were seen once, and the ten largest hold about 33%. The chain joins TRBV5-1 to TRBJ2-7, with D possibly TRBD2 on 6 matching bases. This clonotype originated in a human donor in a cohort sampled during active COVID-19. Sequenced: peripheral blood. CDR3 in DNA: TGCGCCAGCAACCCCGGGCAGGGAGCGGGCTACGAGCAGTACTTC. This encodes CASNPGQGAGYEQYF.